These 20 T cell receptor beta chains share one sample of origin, sequenced in a study of blood T cell repertoires in COVID-19. Repertoires were generated with immunoSEQ multiplex PCR, while TCRdb's copy carries only in-frame clones and drops some. The sample consists of hundreds of thousands of clones, 85% of them appearing once. Sequencing used peripheral blood. These receptors were obtained from a woman under 30 with acute or convalescent COVID-19.

This sequence joins TRBV21-1 and TRBJ2-1; the table's D gene call, TRBD1, was not cross checked with the DNA. TRBV21-1 is annotated as a pseudogene. The CDR3 runs 17 residues. The CDR3 DNA reads as TGTGCCAGCAGAGGTCGGCTGTGGGACAGGGACTACAATGAGCAGTTCTTC. Translation: CASRGRLWDRDYNEQFF.

The sample holds a few counts of this clone. This chain uses TRBV9 with TRBJ2-2, with D hard to call. V was clipped by 1 base and J by 4 bases, with 5 bases between them. Germline CDR1 SGDLS, CDR2 YYNGEE. This CDR3 comprises 13 residues. In DNA form, the CDR3 reads TGTGCCAGCAGCGTATCGGGCACCGGGGAGCTGTTTTTT. Encoded protein: CASSVSGTGELFF.

V gene TRBV9 combines with J gene TRBJ1-1, with D possibly being TRBD1 (5 bases). Germline V gene lookup returns CDR1 SGDLS and CDR2 YYNGEE. Trimming left V 1 base short and J 7 bases short, with 11 bases between. This CDR3 is 13 amino acids long. The CDR3 coding sequence is TGTGCCAGCAGCGTACTCCCGGGGGATGAAGCTTTCTTT. Protein sequence: CASSVLPGDEAFF.

Comment on this clone: This same CDR3 is encoded by further DNA sequences in the sample. This chain connects TRBV25-1 to TRBJ1-6; 7 positions agree with TRBD1. Germline V gives CDR1 MGHDK, CDR2 SYGVNS. Losses at the gene ends were 3 bases for V and 4 bases for J; bases not matched to a gene: 0. The CDR3 sequence is 14 residues long. This chain's CDR3 is CASSDRGYNSPLHF. In DNA form, the CDR3 reads TGTGCCAGCAGTGACAGGGGGTATAATTCACCCCTCCACTTT.

The V and J genes are TRBV7-3 and TRBJ2-3; maybe TRBD1 (7 bases). The CDR3 consists of 13 residues. The V end lost 3 bases, the J end lost 5 bases, and 9 bases lay between the germline ends. Germline CDR1 reads SGHTA; CDR2 reads FQGTGA. This CDR3 reads CASSFQGGDTQYF. The CDR3, as DNA: TGTGCCAGCAGCTTCCAGGGGGGAGATACGCAGTATTTT. The full variable domain, rest sourced from reference TRBV7-3 and TRBJ2-3, is GAGVSQTPSNKVTEKGKYVELRCDPISGHTALYWYRQSLGQGPEFLIYFQGTGAADDSGLPNDRFFAVRPEGSVSTLKIQRTERGDSAVYLCASSFQGGDTQYFGPGTRLTVL.

The chain combines TRBV4-1 with TRBJ1-2; D uncertain. In germline, CDR1 is MGHRA, CDR2 YSYEKL. There are 15 residues in the CDR3. V dropped 1 base and J dropped 0 bases, with 9 bases sitting between them. CDR3: CASSQGPGTNYGYTF. The CDR3 DNA is TGCGCCAGCAGCCAAGGGCCGGGGACTAACTATGGCTACACCTTC.

This chain joins TRBV30 and TRBJ1-2; 9 bases fit TRBD1. V lost 4 bases to trimming and J lost 3 bases; unmatched junction nucleotides: 6. In germline, CDR1 is GTSNPN, CDR2 SVGIG (reference sequence). This CDR3 has 14 residues. DNA of the CDR3: TGTGCCTGGACACGGGACAGGGTCGACTATGGCTACACCTTC. Amino acids: CAWTRDRVDYGYTF.

This chain joins TRBV14 and TRBJ2-7, with a weak D call TRBD1 (7 bases). The CDR3 consists of 15 residues. The germline gives CDR1 SGHDN, CDR2 FVKESK. Between the trimmed V and J ends, which lost 4 bases and 4 bases, there was a span of 17 bases. This chain's CDR3 is CASSPSGGPPYEQYF. The DNA of the CDR3 is TGTGCCAGCAGCCCCTCAGGGGGGCCCCCGTACGAGCAGTACTTC.

The sample holds many counts of this clone. The genes are TRBV7-9 and TRBJ2-3; D remains unclear. V shed 3 bases and J shed 0 bases, with 10 bases lying between them. Germline CDR1 SEHNR, CDR2 FQNEAQ (reference sequence). This CDR3 region has 15 residues. CDR3 residues: CASSFAQASTDTQYF. The CDR3, as DNA: TGTGCCAGCAGCTTCGCTCAGGCTAGCACAGATACGCAGTATTTT.

This chain connects TRBV19 to TRBJ2-7; 8 bases align to TRBD1. Germline values: CDR1 LNHDA, CDR2 SQIVND (reference sequence). With 5 bases clipped from V and 9 bases from J, the junction kept 9 bases outside the gene matches. The CDR3 is made up of 13 amino acids. CDR3 residues: CASSQVGQGSQYF. For the CDR3, the DNA is TGTGCCAGTAGTCAAGTAGGACAGGGTTCGCAGTACTTC.

This chain links TRBV12-5 with TRBJ2-7, with 7 bases matching TRBD1. V gave up 6 bases and J gave up 3 bases; unmatched junction bases: 8. This CDR3 is 14 amino acids long. The germline gives CDR1 LGHNT, CDR2 FRNRAP. The CDR3 DNA follows: TGTGCTAGTGGGAACAGGGGATATCGCTACGAGCAGTACTTC. This encodes CASGNRGYRYEQYF.

This rearrangement joins TRBV29-1 to TRBJ2-5; D is possibly TRBD2 (5 bases). Trimming removed 3 bases at V and 4 bases at J, with 18 bases between. The CDR3 runs 15 residues. Germline loops: CDR1 SQVTM, CDR2 ANQGSEA. The CDR3 region is CSVERAHRNGETQYF. In DNA form, the CDR3 reads TGCAGCGTTGAGAGGGCCCACAGAAACGGAGAGACCCAGTACTTC.

The chain links TRBV7-9 to TRBJ2-7; TRBD2 matches at 11 bases. CDR3 length: 17 amino acids. From germline, CDR1 is SEHNR and CDR2 FQNEAQ (reference sequence). V trimming: 0 bases; J trimming: 2 bases; junction bases outside the gene matches: 6. CDR3 nucleotides: TGTGCCAGCAGCTTAGCAGGGTTGACTAGCGGGGCCTACGAGCAGTACTTC. Encoded protein: CASSLAGLTSGAYEQYF.

The rearrangement uses TRBV6-5 and TRBJ2-7; no clear D gene. Germline V gene sequence: CDR1 MNHEY, CDR2 SVGAGI. V shed 4 bases and J shed 2 bases, with 3 bases lying between them. CDR3 length: 11 residues. The CDR3: CASSSAYEQYF. The CDR3 DNA sequence: TGTGCCAGCAGTTCTGCCTACGAGCAGTACTTC.

The V gene is TRBV5-1, the J gene TRBJ2-3, with D perhaps TRBD2 (5 bases). This CDR3 has 15 residues. V dropped 4 bases and J dropped 4 bases, with 16 bases sitting between them. From germline, CDR1 is SGHRS and CDR2 YFSETQ. Here the CDR3 reads CASSAFGGRADTQYF. In nucleotides, the CDR3 is TGCGCCAGCAGCGCTTTTGGCGGGCGGGCAGATACGCAGTATTTT.

The chain carries TRBV19 and TRBJ1-4; the D gene is possibly TRBD1 (6 bases). Looked up from germline, CDR1 is LNHDA and CDR2 is SQIVND (reference sequence). The ends were cut back, 6 bases at V and 10 bases at J, with 18 bases in the middle. This CDR3 is built from 14 residues. The CDR3 DNA follows: TGTGCCAGTAGAACGCACGCAGGGGCGGGAAAACTGTTTTTT. Its translation is CASRTHAGAGKLFF.

The V call is TRBV6-1, the J call TRBJ1-5; no firm D call. Deletions cut 1 base from V and 0 bases from J, with 7 bases between. The CDR3 length is 15 residues. Germline lookup yields CDR1 MNHNS and CDR2 SASEGT. The CDR3 DNA is TGTGCCAGCAGTGAAGGGGCAGCTAGCAATCAGCCCCAGCATTTT. This encodes CASSEGAASNQPQHF.

The V call is TRBV5-4, the J call TRBJ2-1; 7 bases line up with TRBD2. The germline V gene encodes CDR1 SGHNT and CDR2 YYREEE (reference sequence). With 2 bases clipped from V and 9 bases from J, the junction kept 5 bases outside the gene matches. The CDR3 runs to 13 residues. The CDR3 reads CASSLVSGGEQFF. The CDR3 nucleotides are TGTGCCAGCAGCTTAGTTTCGGGAGGTGAGCAGTTCTTC. Drawing the rest from reference TRBV5-4 and TRBJ2-1, the complete variable domain is ETGVTQSPTHLIKTRGQQVTLRCSSQSGHNTVSWYQQALGQGPQFIFQYYREEENGRGNFPPRFSGLQFPNYSSELNVNALELDDSALYLCASSLVSGGEQFFGPGTRLTVL.

This chain connects TRBV5-4 to TRBJ2-5, with a tentative D call TRBD2 (6 bases). Trimming took 4 bases from V and 6 from J, leaving 22 bases between them. This CDR3 contains 16 residues. From germline, CDR1 is SGHNT and CDR2 YYREEE (reference sequence). CDR3 in amino acids: CASSPNGKGGSKTQYF. The CDR3 nucleotides are TGTGCCAGCAGCCCAAATGGAAAAGGAGGGAGTAAGACCCAGTACTTC.

This clone was seen a single time. The chain employs TRBV10-1 and TRBJ2-2; perhaps TRBD2 as D (5 bases). The CDR3 is made up of 13 amino acids. Germline CDR1 is WNHNN and CDR2 is SYGVQD (reference sequence). V was shortened by 3 bases and J by 12 bases, with 14 bases between the two germline ends. CDR3 amino acids: CASSEYSREKLFF. The CDR3 DNA sequence: TGCGCCAGCAGTGAATATTCGAGGGAGAAGCTGTTTTTT.